These T cell receptor beta chains were read from a single sample in a study of cytomegalovirus exposure and HLA in healthy donors. The table came from immunoSEQ multiplex PCR; TCRdb's copy has only in-frame clones and leaves some out. Here the sample spans some 76,000 clones, 86% being singletons. Sequencing was performed on PBMCs. Receptor source: a woman in her 30s in good health and CMV-seronegative. Each CDR3 is given with its conserved first and last residue. D genes are given only for firm matches.

j_call	d_call	v_call	cdr3_length	cdr3_aa	cdr3_nt
TRBJ1-4	TRBD1	TRBV6-1	13	CASGDREFEKLFF	TGTGCCAGCGGGGACAGGGAATTTGAAAAACTGTTTTTT
TRBJ2-2	TRBD2	TRBV6-1	15	CASSPASGNTGELFF	TGTGCCAGCAGTCCGGCTAGCGGTAACACCGGGGAGCTGTTTTTT
TRBJ2-1	NA	TRBV2	14	CASSERLHYNEQFF	TGTGCCAGCAGTGAGAGGCTGCACTACAATGAGCAGTTCTTC
TRBJ2-7	NA	TRBV29-1	14	CSVGSAGYFDEQYF	TGCAGCGTTGGGTCGGCAGGGTATTTCGACGAGCAGTACTTC
TRBJ2-2	NA	TRBV7-7	16	CASSSRFAENTGELFF	TGTGCTAGCAGCTCCCGTTTTGCAGAGAACACCGGGGAGCTGTTTTTT
TRBJ1-2	TRBD1	TRBV2	13	CASSRTGGYGYTF	TGTGCCAGCAGTAGGACAGGGGGATATGGCTACACCTTC
TRBJ2-3	TRBD1	TRBV5-1	14	CASSRDRSTDTQYF	TGCGCCAGCAGCCGGGACAGGAGCACAGATACGCAGTATTTT
TRBJ1-1	TRBD1	TRBV4-2	16	CASSATGRGRDTEAFF	TGTGCCAGCTCCGCCACGGGTAGGGGGCGGGACACTGAAGCTTTCTTT
TRBJ2-7	NA	TRBV28	16	CASSFPLGSSSYEQYF	TGTGCCAGCAGTTTCCCCTTGGGCAGCAGCTCCTACGAGCAGTACTTC
TRBJ1-1	TRBD1	TRBV5-1	17	CASSATGDYSMNTEAFF	TGCGCCAGCAGCGCGACAGGGGATTATTCCATGAACACTGAAGCTTTCTTT
TRBJ1-1	NA	TRBV2	12	CASRGGSTEAFF	TGTGCCTCAAGGGGGGGGTCGACTGAAGCTTTCTTT